Included here is one TCR beta chain sequence, with context. Its matching antigen is unknown. The V and J ends lost 4 bases and 9 bases respectively, with 16 bases between them. Germline CDR1 is SGDLS and CDR2 is YYNGEE. This CDR3 has 13 amino acids. The data were obtained in a study of OX40 agonist ivuxolimab in advanced cancers. At the level of the study: A diagnosis of hepatocellular carcinoma, melanoma, renal cell or head and neck cancer was present in dose-escalation patients.

Sequencing was performed with immunoSEQ multiplex PCR; in TCRdb, only in-frame clones are kept and a portion is missing. The sample carries some 49,000 clones, roughly four fifths recorded once. Study results and caveats: Dose levels from 0.1 to 3.0 mg/kg saw CD4+ and CD8+ blood T cells expand clonally by week 6. More expanded clones were found, on average, in CD8+ than in CD4+ T cells.

Enrollment shut out patients with autoimmune disease history or systemic immunosuppression. The V gene is TRBV9, the J gene TRBJ2-5; a possible D gene is TRBD2 (6 bases). Here the sequenced sample was CD4+ or CD8+ T cells sorted from blood, taken in a trial of the OX40 agonist ivuxolimab. This TCR came from an adult with an advanced solid tumor such as melanoma, head and neck, liver or kidney cancer. CDR3 nucleotide sequence: TGTGCCAGCAGCCCCCGGGAGACGTGGGCCCAGTACTTC. It yields the protein CASSPRETWAQYF. Filled out from reference TRBV9 and TRBJ2-5, the complete variable domain reads DSGVTQTPKHLITATGQRVTLRCSPRSGDLSVYWYQQSLDQGLQFLIQYYNGEERAKGNILERFSAQQFPDLHSELNLSSLELGDSALYFCASSPRETWAQYFGPGTRLLVL.